The rows below give T cell receptor beta chains drawn from one sample of a study of tumor and adjacent non-tumor tissue in lung cancer. TCRdb redid the calling of the multiplex PCR reads with MiXCR, one entry per CDR3 protein. The repertoire consists of tens of thousands of distinct CDR3 sequences, with around 73% occurring once and the leading ten covering roughly 28%. The specimen was lung tumor tissue. These receptors were obtained from a man aged 55 to 70 with non-small cell lung cancer. Both conserved end residues are part of each CDR3. Fields, in order: clone size, V gene, J gene, D gene, CDR3 protein, CDR3 DNA. The D gene is left open where the match is weak. Size values are once, few and many counts, or a class for expanded clones, and some rows have none.

abundance: once
v_gene: TRBV11-3
j_gene: TRBJ2-3
d_gene: NA
CDR3aa: CVNSSGLADSTDTQYF
CDR3nt: TGTGTCAATAGCTCCGGGCTAGCAGATAGCACGGATACGCAGTATTTT

abundance: many
v_gene: TRBV6-5
j_gene: TRBJ2-3
d_gene: NA
CDR3aa: CASRHRVTDTQYF
CDR3nt: TGTGCCAGCAGGCACAGGGTAACAGATACGCAGTATTTT

abundance: NA
v_gene: TRBV20-1
j_gene: TRBJ1-1
d_gene: NA
CDR3aa: CSAYSERGPEAFF
CDR3nt: TGCAGTGCTTACTCTGAGAGGGGTCCTGAAGCTTTCTTT

abundance: few
v_gene: TRBV13
j_gene: TRBJ2-3
d_gene: TRBD1
CDR3aa: CASSLVDRGSTDTQYF
CDR3nt: TGTGCCAGCAGCTTAGTAGACAGGGGGAGCACAGATACGCAGTATTTT

abundance: many
v_gene: TRBV14
j_gene: TRBJ2-1
d_gene: TRBD2
CDR3aa: CASSETGLAGGNEQFF
CDR3nt: TGTGCCAGCAGCGAAACCGGACTAGCGGGAGGGAATGAGCAGTTCTTC

abundance: NA
v_gene: TRBV6-5
j_gene: TRBJ1-5
d_gene: NA
CDR3aa: CASSHGHGGNQPQHF
CDR3nt: TGTGCCAGCAGTCACGGACATGGTGGCAACCAGCCACAGCATTTT

abundance: NA
v_gene: TRBV20-1
j_gene: TRBJ2-5
d_gene: NA
CDR3aa: CNGGSSQETQYF
CDR3nt: TGCAATGGAGGGTCTTCCCAAGAGACACAGTACTTC

abundance: once
v_gene: TRBV29-1
j_gene: TRBJ2-5
d_gene: NA
CDR3aa: CSVEDRYEATQYF
CDR3nt: TGCAGTGTAGAGGACAGATACGAAGCGACCCAGTACTTC

abundance: NA
v_gene: TRBV14
j_gene: TRBJ1-5
d_gene: NA
CDR3aa: CASSHAGNQPQHF
CDR3nt: TGTGCCAGCAGCCATGCGGGTAATCAGCCCCAGCATTTT

abundance: NA
v_gene: TRBV6-2/TRBV6-3
j_gene: TRBJ2-2
d_gene: TRBD2
CDR3aa: CASLRASGMSTRELFF
CDR3nt: TGTGCCAGCTTGAGGGCTAGCGGGATGAGCACGAGGGAGCTCTTTTTT

abundance: NA
v_gene: TRBV12-3/TRBV12-4
j_gene: TRBJ1-2
d_gene: NA
CDR3aa: CASSTRTGDCGYTF
CDR3nt: TGTGCCAGCAGCACCCGGACCGGGGACTGCGGCTACACCTTC

abundance: NA
v_gene: TRBV5-4
j_gene: TRBJ2-3
d_gene: TRBD2
CDR3aa: CASILIEREPGDRQYF
CDR3nt: TGTGCCAGCATCCTTATCGAGCGGGAGCCGGGAGATAGGCAGTATTTT

abundance: NA
v_gene: TRBV6-6
j_gene: TRBJ1-4
d_gene: NA
CDR3aa: CAIRHTGYTENLFF
CDR3nt: TGTGCCATCAGACATACAGGGTACACCGAAAATCTGTTTTTT

abundance: NA
v_gene: TRBV20-1
j_gene: TRBJ2-3
d_gene: TRBD1
CDR3aa: CNALGKGAFGTDTQYF
CDR3nt: TGCAATGCCCTCGGCAAGGGGGCGTTTGGCACAGATACGCAGTATTTT

abundance: NA
v_gene: TRBV18
j_gene: TRBJ2-7
d_gene: NA
CDR3aa: CASSRVGEGYEQYF
CDR3nt: TGTGCCAGCTCACGGGTGGGAGAAGGTTACGAGCAGTACTTC

abundance: NA
v_gene: TRBV11-2
j_gene: TRBJ2-3
d_gene: NA
CDR3aa: CASSLYGTGTDTQYF
CDR3nt: TGTGCCAGCAGCTTGTACGGAACTGGCACAGATACGCAGTATTTT